The TCR beta chain under discussion was sequenced for a study of identical twins (dated by TCRdb to 2016 to 2018). General notes on the study: The study deep-sequenced TCR alpha and beta repertoires from monozygotic twins, unrelated adults of various ages and cord blood to test whether fetal clonotypes persist. To rule out contamination, replicate twin experiments were performed at different times with different library preparation protocols.

This clonotype appeared a single time. Its cognate antigen has yet to be identified. It is likely a read error, because the conserved phenylalanine at the end of the CDR3 is missing. The DNA is omitted, as the CDR3 cannot be located on it reliably, and the CDR3 follows TCRdb's listing. The investigation overall reported the following: Fewer insertions were carried by abundant cord blood beta clonotypes, a similar but weaker trend appeared in young adult naive repertoires, and no such trend appeared in memory repertoires. Excess twin sharing in beta out-of-frame sequences was weaker because fewer shared sequences lowered the signal-to-noise ratio. Conclusions relied on cross-sectional statistical analysis, since the same donors could not be followed over many years. Compared with coincidental sharing between unrelated individuals, out-of-frame TCR alpha sequences shared between twins showed an excess of sequences with low generation probability. Out-of-frame TCR alpha sharing in monozygotic twins was systematically underestimated by recombination models, whereas sharing between unrelated individuals was in agreement with the recombination models. Zero-insertion analyses could be partly confounded by invariant T cells such as MAIT and iNKT, although diverse VJ usage argued against such confounding for most clonotypes.

Every donor was a healthy Caucasian. Three pairs of female monozygotic twins, all aged roughly 18 to 29 years, were included in the twin cohort. Positive isolation kits from Invitrogen were used to isolate the CD4+ and CD8+ T cell populations. Library creation used 5' RACE. Sequenced using an Illumina HiSeq 2000. A universal primer binding site was added through template switching, and the final cDNA carried a unique molecular identifier so that TCR cDNA molecules could be counted accurately. Specific primers in the conserved constant-segment region were used to synthesize first-strand cDNA for the TCR alpha and beta chains. Each cDNA library was double barcoded, with a SMART-Mk sample barcode plus Illumina barcodes, to control for contamination. TruSeq adapter sequences and Illumina sample barcodes were added in two successive PCR steps. The Illumina HiSeq platform was used with custom primers to sequence TCR alpha and beta cDNA libraries. Concerning the study's data processing: Unique molecular identifiers were extracted from raw reads with MiGEC, and CDR3 positions were determined with MiXCR. Recombination models were inferred per individual with the repgenHMM and IGoR tools using an EM algorithm. The tcR package in R was used for shared clonotype analysis, with sharing normalized by the product of cloneset sizes. To study raw recombination free of thymic and clonal selection effects, out-of-frame nonproductive sequences were analyzed. TCRdb applied fastp at Q25 and MiXCR to the public reads, then kept only in-frame beta chains. Rows are unified per CDR3 protein, each entry keeping the most common DNA and genes. TCRdb, rather than the study authors, made the V and J calls. The sample has fewer than 250,000 distinct CDR3 sequences on record, about 7.5% of them singletons. The ten largest account for under 6.5% of the sample.

The CDR3 is 15 amino acids long, termini counted. These same data were also listed under a study on yellow fever vaccine responses in identical twins. As the second publication notes: The authors reported that the T cell response to vaccination in identical twins appeared partly convergent and partly personalized. Focusing on identical twins, the study followed the T cell clones that responded to the vaccine, and did so with precision.

The sample comprised CD8+ T cells sorted from blood. This TCR came from a young woman in good health. The chain joins TRBV21-1 to TRBJ2-2; TRBD2 is the table's D call and was not checked against the DNA. TRBV21-1 is marked as a pseudogene. The CDR3 in this case is CASSKKGGRTGELFS.